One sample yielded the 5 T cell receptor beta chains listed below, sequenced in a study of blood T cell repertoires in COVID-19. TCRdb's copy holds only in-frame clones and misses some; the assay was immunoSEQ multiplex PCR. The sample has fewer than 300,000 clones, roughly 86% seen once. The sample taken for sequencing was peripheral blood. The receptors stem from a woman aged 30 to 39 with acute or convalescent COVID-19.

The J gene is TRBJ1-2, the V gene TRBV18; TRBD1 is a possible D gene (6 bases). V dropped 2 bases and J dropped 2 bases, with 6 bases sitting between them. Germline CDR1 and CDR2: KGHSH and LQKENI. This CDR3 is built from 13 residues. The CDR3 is CASSPDRNYGYTF. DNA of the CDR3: TGTGCCAGCTCACCAGACAGGAACTATGGCTACACCTTC.

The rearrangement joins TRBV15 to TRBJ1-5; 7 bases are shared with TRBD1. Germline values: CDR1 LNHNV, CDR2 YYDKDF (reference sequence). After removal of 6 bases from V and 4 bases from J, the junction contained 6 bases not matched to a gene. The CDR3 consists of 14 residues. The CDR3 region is CATSKDRINQPQHF. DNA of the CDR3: TGTGCCACCAGTAAGGACAGGATTAATCAGCCCCAGCATTTT.

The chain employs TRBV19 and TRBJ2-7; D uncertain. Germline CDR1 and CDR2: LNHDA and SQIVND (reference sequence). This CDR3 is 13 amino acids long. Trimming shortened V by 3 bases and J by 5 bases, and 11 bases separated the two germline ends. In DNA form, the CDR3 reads TGTGCCAGTAGTATCCGTCCAGTCGACGAGCAGTACTTC. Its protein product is CASSIRPVDEQYF.

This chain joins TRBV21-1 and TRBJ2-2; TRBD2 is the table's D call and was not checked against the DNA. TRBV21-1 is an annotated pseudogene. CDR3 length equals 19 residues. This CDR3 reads CASSPTGLAGDVDTGELFF. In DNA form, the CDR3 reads TGTGCCAGCAGCCCAACGGGACTAGCGGGAGATGTTGACACCGGGGAGCTGTTTTTT.

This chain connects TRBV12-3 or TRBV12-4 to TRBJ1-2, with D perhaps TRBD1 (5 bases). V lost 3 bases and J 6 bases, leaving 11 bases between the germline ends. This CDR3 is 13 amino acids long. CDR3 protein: CASSLAGKNGYTF. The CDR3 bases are TGTGCCAGCAGTTTGGCAGGGAAGAATGGCTACACCTTC.